Listed below are T cell receptor beta chains from one sample, sequenced in a study of T cell repertoires in cytomegalovirus infection. Antigen specificity for these receptors is unknown. TCRdb used MiXCR to reprocess the reads, holding one entry per CDR3 protein. In the table there are approximately 1,000,000 distinct CDR3 sequences, around 30% of which are singletons. The sample consisted of cultured CD8+ T cells from PBMCs, taken from culture after CMV antigen stimulation. The source of these receptors is a human donor in good health (CMV status not recorded). Some clones in this sample may be carry-over from other donors' samples. CDR3s include the opening cysteine and the closing phenylalanine or tryptophan. Fields, in order: CDR3 DNA, CDR3 protein, J gene, D gene, clone size, V gene. D genes are given only for firm matches. The size of a clone is reported for some rows only, either as once, few or many, or as a class for expanded clones.

CDR3 DNA: TGTGCCACCGACGGGGGGAGTACCGGGGAGCTGTTTTTT; CDR3 protein: CATDGGSTGELFF; J gene: TRBJ2-2; D gene: TRBD2; clone size: many; V gene: TRBV6-5
CDR3 DNA: TGCAGCGTTCGACAGGGCACTGAAGCTTTCTTT; CDR3 protein: CSVRQGTEAFF; J gene: TRBJ1-1; D gene: TRBD1; clone size: NA; V gene: TRBV29-1
CDR3 DNA: TGTGCCAGTAGTATTTCCGGACAGTCGCAAAGGCCCCAGCATTTT; CDR3 protein: CASSISGQSQRPQHF; J gene: TRBJ1-5; D gene: NA; clone size: NA; V gene: TRBV19
CDR3 DNA: TGTGCCAGCAATGCCTGGACAGGGGCTCAGGTCAATGAGCAGTTCTTC; CDR3 protein: CASNAWTGAQVNEQFF; J gene: TRBJ2-1; D gene: TRBD1; clone size: NA; V gene: TRBV2
CDR3 DNA: TGTGCCAGCAGTTTCATGGGGCAGCGGGTTGGCTACACCTTC; CDR3 protein: CASSFMGQRVGYTF; J gene: TRBJ1-2; D gene: NA; clone size: NA; V gene: TRBV27
CDR3 DNA: TGTGCCAGCAGTTTTAGCGGGGGCCAACAAGAGACCCAGTACTTC; CDR3 protein: CASSFSGGQQETQYF; J gene: TRBJ2-5; D gene: TRBD2; clone size: few; V gene: TRBV6-6
CDR3 DNA: TGTGCCAGCAGCTTAGCGGGCTCAGGGGAGATTTATGGCTACACCTTC; CDR3 protein: CASSLAGSGEIYGYTF; J gene: TRBJ1-2; D gene: NA; clone size: NA; V gene: TRBV7-9
CDR3 DNA: TGTGCCAGCAGGGACCTTCTAGGTGAGACCCAGTACTTC; CDR3 protein: CASRDLLGETQYF; J gene: TRBJ2-5; D gene: NA; clone size: NA; V gene: TRBV12-3/TRBV12-4
CDR3 DNA: TGTGCCAGCAGTTACGTGGCAGGAGATGAGCAGTTCTTC; CDR3 protein: CASSYVAGDEQFF; J gene: TRBJ2-1; D gene: NA; clone size: few; V gene: TRBV6-6
CDR3 DNA: TGTGCCAGTAGCAACAGGGGGTGGGCGACTTCGGAACTGTTTTTT; CDR3 protein: CASSNRGWATSELFF; J gene: TRBJ1-4; D gene: TRBD1; clone size: many; V gene: TRBV19
CDR3 DNA: TGCGCCAGCAGCCTTCGGACTAGCGGGGGACCCTCCTACGAGCAGTACTTC; CDR3 protein: CASSLRTSGGPSYEQYF; J gene: TRBJ2-7; D gene: TRBD2; clone size: NA; V gene: TRBV4-1
CDR3 DNA: TGTGCCAGCAGTTTGAGCACTGAGGAGACCCAGTACTTC; CDR3 protein: CASSLSTEETQYF; J gene: TRBJ2-5; D gene: NA; clone size: few; V gene: TRBV12-3/TRBV12-4
CDR3 DNA: TGTGCCAGCAAAATGGGTCCCTCGGATACGCAGTATTTT; CDR3 protein: CASKMGPSDTQYF; J gene: TRBJ2-3; D gene: NA; clone size: NA; V gene: TRBV6-8
CDR3 DNA: TGCAGTGTCACACACGCGGGTTTTTCCTACAATGAGCAGTTCTTC; CDR3 protein: CSVTHAGFSYNEQFF; J gene: TRBJ2-1; D gene: NA; clone size: few; V gene: TRBV20-1
CDR3 DNA: TGTGCCAGCAGCGTAGGGCCACTAGCGGGGGCCGGGCCCACAGATACGCAGTATTTT; CDR3 protein: CASSVGPLAGAGPTDTQYF; J gene: TRBJ2-3; D gene: TRBD2; clone size: NA; V gene: TRBV9
CDR3 DNA: TGTGCCAGCAGCTCGGGCAGGGACAGGGGGATTTCTAACTATGGCTACACCTTC; CDR3 protein: CASSSGRDRGISNYGYTF; J gene: TRBJ1-2; D gene: TRBD1; clone size: few; V gene: TRBV12-3/TRBV12-4